This entry lists 3 T cell receptor beta chains sequenced from one sample in a study of blood T cell repertoires in COVID-19. Sequenced by immunoSEQ multiplex PCR; TCRdb stores in-frame clones only, minus some. The sample includes around 250,000 clones, roughly nine tenths of them seen just once. What was sequenced was PBMCs or T cells enriched from blood (not recorded which). The receptors were gathered from a human donor in a cohort exposed to, infected with or recovered from COVID-19 (not recorded which). The donor label of this sample is uncertain.

The chain is built from TRBV24-1 and TRBJ2-7; 7 nucleotides align to TRBD1. With 3 bases clipped from V and 7 bases from J, the junction kept 14 bases outside the gene matches. This CDR3 region has 16 residues. Germline V lookup: CDR1 KGHDR, CDR2 SFDVKD. Here the CDR3 reads CATSDRPGQNKREQYF. As DNA, the CDR3 is TGTGCCACCAGTGATCGACCGGGACAGAACAAACGGGAGCAGTACTTC.

The gene calls are TRBV5-1 and TRBJ2-1; 7 bases map to TRBD1. The V gene end was trimmed by 3 bases and the J gene end by 3 bases; junction bases not matched to a gene: 6. The CDR3 is made up of 15 amino acids. Germline V CDR1 and CDR2: SGHRS, YFSETQ. CDR3 in amino acids: CASSSSTGNYNEQFF. The CDR3, as DNA: TGCGCCAGCAGCTCGTCGACAGGGAACTACAATGAGCAGTTCTTC.

This chain links TRBV30 with TRBJ1-1; no firm D call. V was clipped by 4 bases and J by 1 base, with 10 bases between them. The CDR3 spans 13 residues. Germline V gene sequence: CDR1 GTSNPN, CDR2 SVGIG (reference sequence). The CDR3 DNA reads as TGTGCCTGGACCTACGGGTCGAACACTGAAGCTTTCTTT. It is translated as CAWTYGSNTEAFF. Full variable domain (outside the CDR3, taken from reference TRBV30 and TRBJ1-1): SQTIHQWPATLVQPVGSPLSLECTVEGTSNPNLYWYRQAAGRGLQLLFYSVGIGQISSEVPQNLSASRPQDRQFILSSKKLLLSDSGFYLCAWTYGSNTEAFFGQGTRLTVV.